This T cell receptor beta chain comes out of a study of T-cell reconstitution after alpha-beta-depleted transplantation in children. Unique molecular identifiers featured in how the TCRbeta library was prepared. TCRdb processed the PCR reads anew with MiXCR; each CDR3 protein has one entry. The sample lists fewer than 550,000 distinct CDR3 sequences, about 10% occurring once. The TCR was taken from a child under 10 years old with inherited bone marrow failure, due to receive a stem cell transplant. The sample here was PBMCs, taken before TCRalphabeta/CD19-depleted stem cell transplant.

In nucleotides, the CDR3 is TGTGCCAGCAGCCCGGTGCTGATCGGGAGCTCCTACGAGCAGTACTTC. Protein: CASSPVLIGSSYEQYF. The chain links TRBV4-2 to TRBJ2-7; the D gene is possibly TRBD2 (6 bases). Trimming took 4 bases from V and 0 from J, leaving 16 bases between them. The germline V gene encodes CDR1 LGHNA and CDR2 YNFKEQ. This CDR3 spans 16 amino acids.